In this sample, the clone carrying this T cell receptor (beta chain) turned up a few times. Its antigen is still unknown. The sample comes from a study of T cell responses to AZD1222 COVID-19 vaccine. Overall study: Second-dose recipients at about 4 or about 12 weeks were treated as one pooled group.

General observations from the study: No day 14 peak samples; only post-peak repertoires were characterized. Recipients of two AZD1222 doses showed rising Spike-specific TCR breadth and depth.

Germline-derived CDR1 and CDR2 are MRHNA and SNTAGT. The germline V and J ends were trimmed by 0 bases and 7 bases, with 16 bases remaining between them. This CDR3 region has 16 residues. Only in-frame clones appear in the TCRdb table, and some are missing; sequencing was by immunoSEQ multiplex PCR. The data hold approximately 100,000 clones, with about 88% observed a single time. The chain links TRBV6-4 to TRBJ2-1, with D possibly matching TRBD2 (7 bases). Source: peripheral blood, taken on day 0 of AZD1222 vaccination. The receptor comes from an adult in good health. CDR3 loop: CASSDSSGGGKNEQFF. CDR3 nucleotides: TGTGCCAGCAGTGACTCTAGCGGCGGGGGCAAGAATGAGCAGTTCTTC.